The following is a T cell receptor beta chain sequence with its context. Its antigen is unidentified. Generation of TCR beta cDNA was performed by 5'RACE template switching incorporating UMIs. TCRdb reanalyzed the 5' RACE reads and collapses them to one entry per CDR3 protein, without DNA. Its table lists some 150,000 distinct CDR3 sequences. These data originate in a study of T cells expressing NK-cell markers. Study in general: From sorted CD3+CD56+NKG2C+, CD3+CD56+NKG2C- and CD3+CD56-NKG2C+ T cells came the TCR beta repertoires. The study sequenced eight donors, seven HCMV-seropositive and one seronegative.

Overall study findings and caveats: Uncertainty persisted over the HCMV specificity of expanded NKG2C+ T cell clones.

The TCR comes from a man younger than 35 in good health. Material for sequencing was blood T cells: a sorted CD56 or NKG2C T cell subset, CD4+ or CD8+ T cells, or bulk PBMC T cells (not recorded which).

The CDR3 sequence: CSARGQGTSGILDGNEQFF. The chain recombines TRBV20-1 with TRBJ2-1; the TCRdb call, TRBD2, lacks DNA for checking. This CDR3 is 19 amino acids long. The germline CDR1 and CDR2 sequences are DFQATT and SNEGSKA (reference sequence).